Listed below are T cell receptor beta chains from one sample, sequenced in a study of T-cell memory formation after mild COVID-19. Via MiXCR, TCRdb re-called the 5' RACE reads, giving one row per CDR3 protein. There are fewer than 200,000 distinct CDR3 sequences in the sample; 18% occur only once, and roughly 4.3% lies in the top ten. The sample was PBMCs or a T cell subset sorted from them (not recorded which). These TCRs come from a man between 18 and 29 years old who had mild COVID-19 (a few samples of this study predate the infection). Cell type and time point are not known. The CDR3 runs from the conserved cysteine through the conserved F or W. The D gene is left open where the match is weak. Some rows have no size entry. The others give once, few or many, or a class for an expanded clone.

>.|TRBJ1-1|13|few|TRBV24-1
TGTGCCACTCCGGAACAGTCGGCCACTGAAGCTTTCTTT
CATPEQSATEAFF
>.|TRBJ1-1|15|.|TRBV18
TGTGCCAGCTCACCTCCCCATCCGATGAACACTGAAGCTTTCTTT
CASSPPHPMNTEAFF
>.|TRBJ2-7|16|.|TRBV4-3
TGCGCCAGCAGCCAAGATTTGGGGGCGGATTGGTACGAGCAGTACTTC
CASSQDLGADWYEQYF
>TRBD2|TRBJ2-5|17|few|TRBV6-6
TGTGCCAGCAGTTACGCCTACGGAGCGGGGGGTGTAGAGACCCAGTACTTC
CASSYAYGAGGVETQYF
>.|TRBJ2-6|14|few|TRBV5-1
TGCGCCAGCAGCCCCCAAGCTGGGGCCAACGTCCTGACTTTC
CASSPQAGANVLTF
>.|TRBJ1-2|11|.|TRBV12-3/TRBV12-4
TGTGCCAGCAGTTTACGCAGTGGCTACACCTTC
CASSLRSGYTF
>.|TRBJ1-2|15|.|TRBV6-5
TGTGCCAGCAGCTATAGGACGCTTCTTGGCTATGGCTACACCTTC
CASSYRTLLGYGYTF
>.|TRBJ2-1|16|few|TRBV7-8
TGTGCCAGCAGCCCTCATCGTCTGGGGCCCTACAATGAGCAGTTCTTC
CASSPHRLGPYNEQFF
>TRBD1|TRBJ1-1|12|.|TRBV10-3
TGTGCCATTTCAGGGGGGTACACTGAAGCTTTCTTT
CAISGGYTEAFF
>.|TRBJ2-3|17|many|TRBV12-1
TGTGCCAGCAGCACCACGATTAGCGGGTCCCTTGGGGATACGCAGTATTTT
CASSTTISGSLGDTQYF
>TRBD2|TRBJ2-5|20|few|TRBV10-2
TGCGCCAGCAGTGAGCCCTCGGGGCTAGCGGGGGGCATCCCTCGGGAGACCCAGTACTTC
CASSEPSGLAGGIPRETQYF
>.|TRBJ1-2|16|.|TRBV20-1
TGCAGTGCTAGAGATTCTGGGAGGGGGAGCCTCTATGGCTACACCTTC
CSARDSGRGSLYGYTF
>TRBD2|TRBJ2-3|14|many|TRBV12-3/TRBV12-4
TGTGCCAGCAGTTTAAGCGGGGGGGCCGATACGCAGTATTTT
CASSLSGGADTQYF
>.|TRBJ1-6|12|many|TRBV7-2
TGTGCCAGCAGCTACGCAAATTCACCCCTCCACTTT
CASSYANSPLHF
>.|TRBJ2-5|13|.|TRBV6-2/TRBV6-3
TGTGCCAGCAGTTACCGGGGGTTAGAGACCCAGTACTTC
CASSYRGLETQYF
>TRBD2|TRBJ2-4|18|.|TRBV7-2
TGTGCCAGCAGCCCTAAGGCGGTGGAAGCGGGGGCCAAAAACATTCAGTACTTC
CASSPKAVEAGAKNIQYF
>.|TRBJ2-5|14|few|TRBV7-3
TGTGCCAGCAACCCCCGGGTTGGGGGAGAGACCCAGTACTTC
CASNPRVGGETQYF
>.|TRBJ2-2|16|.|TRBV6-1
TGTGCCAGCAGTGAGGCTACCCACAGGGAGTCCGGGGAGCTGTTTTTT
CASSEATHRESGELFF
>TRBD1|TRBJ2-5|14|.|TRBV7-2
TGTGCCAGCAGCGCGGACAGGGGGCGTGAGACCCAGTACTTC
CASSADRGRETQYF
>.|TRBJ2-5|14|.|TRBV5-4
TGTGCCAGCAGCTCCCAAGCCGGGGGAGAGACCCAGTACTTC
CASSSQAGGETQYF
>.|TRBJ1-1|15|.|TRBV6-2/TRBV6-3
TGTGCCAGCGATAATTTGGGGATCGGGGTCACTGAAGCTTTCTTT
CASDNLGIGVTEAFF
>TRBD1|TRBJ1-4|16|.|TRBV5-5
TGTGCCAGCAGCCTCGGGACAGGGGGCGGTGATGAAAAACTGTTTTTT
CASSLGTGGGDEKLFF
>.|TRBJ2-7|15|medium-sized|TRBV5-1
TGCGCCAGCAGCTTGTGGGGCATAGGAGGCGACGAGCAGTACTTC
CASSLWGIGGDEQYF
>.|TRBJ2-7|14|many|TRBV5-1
TGCGCCAGCAGCTTGGAGACTGCCTCCTACGAGCAGTACTTC
CASSLETASYEQYF
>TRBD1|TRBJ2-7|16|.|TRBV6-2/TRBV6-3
TGTGCCAGCAGTACCTCTGCGGGACAGGGGGTTTACGAGCAGTACTTC
CASSTSAGQGVYEQYF
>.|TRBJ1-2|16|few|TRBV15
TGTGCCACCAGCAGAGATCGGGTTCGAGCTAACTATGGCTACACCTTC
CATSRDRVRANYGYTF